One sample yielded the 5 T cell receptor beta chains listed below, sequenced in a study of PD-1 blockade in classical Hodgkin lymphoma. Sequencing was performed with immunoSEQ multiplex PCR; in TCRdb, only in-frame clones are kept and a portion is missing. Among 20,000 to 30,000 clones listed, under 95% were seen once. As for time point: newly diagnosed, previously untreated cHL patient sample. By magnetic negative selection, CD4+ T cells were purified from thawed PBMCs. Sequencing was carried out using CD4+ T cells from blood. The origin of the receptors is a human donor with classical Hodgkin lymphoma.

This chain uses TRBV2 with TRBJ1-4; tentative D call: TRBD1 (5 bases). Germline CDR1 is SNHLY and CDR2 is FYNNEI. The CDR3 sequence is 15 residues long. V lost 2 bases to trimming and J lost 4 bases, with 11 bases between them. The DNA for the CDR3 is TGTGCCAGCAGTGAACAAGGGGTGGGTAATGAAAAACTGTTTTTT. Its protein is CASSEQGVGNEKLFF.

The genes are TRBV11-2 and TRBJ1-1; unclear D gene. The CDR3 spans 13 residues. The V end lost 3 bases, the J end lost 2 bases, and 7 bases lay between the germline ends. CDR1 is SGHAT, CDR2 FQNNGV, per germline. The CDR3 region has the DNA TGTGCCAGCAGCTTTGGCCGAAACACTGAAGCTTTCTTT. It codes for CASSFGRNTEAFF.

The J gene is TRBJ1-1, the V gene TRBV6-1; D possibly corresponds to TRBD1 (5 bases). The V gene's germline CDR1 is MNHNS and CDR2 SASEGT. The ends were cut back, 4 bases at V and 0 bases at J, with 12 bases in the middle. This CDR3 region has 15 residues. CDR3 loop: CASSVVGGMNTEAFF. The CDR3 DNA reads TGTGCCAGCAGTGTGGTGGGGGGTATGAACACTGAAGCTTTCTTT.

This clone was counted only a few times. The CDR3 sequence: CAWSVGGGQETQYF. CDR3 bases: TGTGCCTGGAGTGTGGGTGGGGGGCAAGAGACCCAGTACTTC. The chain is built from TRBV30 and TRBJ2-5; tentative D call: TRBD2 (6 bases). The CDR3 is 14 residues long. Germline V lookup: CDR1 GTSNPN, CDR2 SVGIG (reference sequence). V was clipped by 0 bases and J by 2 bases, with 10 bases between them. The full variable domain, its missing parts supplied by reference TRBV30 and TRBJ2-5, is SQTIHQWPATLVQPVGSPLSLECTVEGTSNPNLYWYRQAAGRGLQLLFYSVGIGQISSEVPQNLSASRPQDRQFILSSKKLLLSDSGFYLCAWSVGGGQETQYFGPGTRLLVL.

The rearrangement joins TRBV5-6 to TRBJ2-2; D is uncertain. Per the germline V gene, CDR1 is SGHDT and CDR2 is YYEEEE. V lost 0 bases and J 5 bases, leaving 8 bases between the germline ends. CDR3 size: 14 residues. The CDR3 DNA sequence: TGTGCCAGCAGCTTGGTTGACAAAACCGGGGAGCTGTTTTTT. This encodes CASSLVDKTGELFF.